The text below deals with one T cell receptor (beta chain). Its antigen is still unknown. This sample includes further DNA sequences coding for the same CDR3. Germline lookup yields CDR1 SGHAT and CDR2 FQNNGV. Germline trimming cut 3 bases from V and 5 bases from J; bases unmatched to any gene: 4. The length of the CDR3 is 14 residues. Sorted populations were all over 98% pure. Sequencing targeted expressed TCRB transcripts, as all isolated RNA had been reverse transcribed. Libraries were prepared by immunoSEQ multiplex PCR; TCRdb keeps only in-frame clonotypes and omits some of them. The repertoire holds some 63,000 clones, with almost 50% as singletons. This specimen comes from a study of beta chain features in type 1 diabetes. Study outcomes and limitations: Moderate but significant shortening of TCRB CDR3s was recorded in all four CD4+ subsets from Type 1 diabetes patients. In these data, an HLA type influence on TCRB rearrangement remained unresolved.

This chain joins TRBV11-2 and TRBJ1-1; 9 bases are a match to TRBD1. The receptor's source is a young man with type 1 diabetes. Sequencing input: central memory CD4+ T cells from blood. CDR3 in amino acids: CASSLGQGGTEAFF. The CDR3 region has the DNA TGTGCCAGCAGCTTGGGACAGGGAGGAACTGAAGCTTTCTTT.